The subject of this entry is one T cell receptor (beta chain). Its antigen is unknown. No quality values exist for individual bases; no much larger clone is one base distant. The sample is drawn from a study of shared clonotypes between healthy human individuals (dated by TCRdb to the early 2020s). For context, the study as a whole: A couple of women and a few men aged 18 to 49 years were included in the cohort. For each donor, CD4 naive and CD4 memory were each given three plates, CD8 naive was given two plates, and CD8 memory was given one plate. To estimate repertoire size and how much clonotypes are shared between individuals, the study performed deep sequencing of blood TCR repertoires from 4 to 6 healthy adults. To increase sequencing depth and limit assay-specific biases, different laboratories used diverse techniques to prepare libraries and sequence TCR repertoires. Per donor, leukapheresis produced somewhere between about 0.9 and 10 billion PBMCs.

Using the deep immunoSEQ assay, multiplex PCR amplified TCR CDR3 regions from genomic DNA. Extracted genomic DNA from each cell subset was distributed evenly across all wells of several immunoSEQ 96-well plates, and each plate was treated as a replicate. For sorted subsets, 150 to 250 ng genomic DNA, equal to approximately 30,000 T cell genomes, was loaded into each replicate PCR. The purified libraries were quantified using a Qubit 3.0 fluorometer, sized with a Bioanalyzer 2100, and then quantified again using the KAPA Library Quantification kit. Every immunoSEQ 96-well plate was sequenced on a separate single-read 150-cycle Illumina NextSeq 550 flow cell. For the original study's pipeline: Because the immunoSEQ output held only junctional sequences and lacked quality scores, the filtering could not match the filtering applied to full-length reads. To assign V/J genes and CDR3, sequences were annotated using PyIR, a Python wrapper for IgBLAST v1.9, with IMGT germline references. Reads with weak V/J assignments (E-value above 1e-6), missing CDR3, stop codons, out-of-frame junctions, or ambiguous translated residues were removed. V3J clonotypes were defined by identical inferred V gene, J gene, and CDR3 amino acid sequence. The percentage overlap between two repertoires was calculated by dividing the number of shared unique clonotypes by the size of the smaller repertoire. RTK rarefaction, the Chao1 estimator, and Recon v2.1 estimates of unobserved clonotypes were used to assess repertoire richness. For all TCRbeta clonotypes obtained by the gDNA method from a handful of donors, generation probabilities were computed with OLGA. The table comes from immuneACCESS by way of TCRdb, which keeps in-frame sequences with V and J called. Part of the clones is missing from these tables; in studies checked, under half for an unresolved V gene and the rest for unknown reasons. The V and J calls and clone size were taken over from that table, and D and trimming were inferred from the DNA. The sample table records about 320,000 clones; roughly 84% of these occur just once. The top ten hold roughly 17% of the sample.

The donors were healthy, HIV-negative adults with no recently reported acute infections or vaccinations. Every donor was a Caucasian adult living in Nashville, Tennessee, USA. CD8 memory samples were composed of magnetically selected CD45RO+ cells combined with CCR7-negative CD45RA+ effector memory (TemRA) cells. Blood was collected by leukapheresis, and PBMCs were isolated by Ficoll-Histopaque density gradient centrifugation and then cryopreserved in liquid nitrogen vapor phase. Analytical flow cytometry was used to check the purity and quantity of each magnetically sorted T cell population. From each sorted fraction, genomic DNA was isolated and quantified by UV absorbance on a Nanodrop 2000c. CDR1 and CDR2 are drawn from the germline V gene: SGHRS, YFSETQ. Trimming removed 0 bases from V and 3 bases from J, leaving 15 bases between the germline ends. Reading from cysteine to phenylalanine, the CDR3 counts 16 amino acids. The only DNA kept is the CDR3, 48 bases in frame from the first base.

Overall study results and their limits: Naive subsets generally had larger estimated clonotype richness than memory subsets. Because the study included only a small number of donors, the genetic and exposure-history diversity represented was limited. Based on pairwise subsampling, the degree of clonotype sharing among donors was expected to be affected by sequencing depth. Higher generation probabilities were observed for clonotypes shared by all four sorted-subset donors than for non-shared clonotypes. Sharing across a few donors was observed for around 5% of naive CD4, 3.5% of naive CD8, 2.3% of memory CD4, and around 0.42% of memory CD8 clonotypes. Sampling was limited to blood, and TCR repertoires in tissue likely differ from TCR repertoires in blood. Incomplete sequencing was indicated by rarefaction of sorted-subset datasets, despite the large sequencing depth.

This clonotype was sampled from a man younger than 30 in good health. The chain links TRBV5-1 with TRBJ1-2; TRBD1 might be the D gene, on 6 matching bases. Sequencing used memory CD8+ T cells sorted from blood. What the cell subset or site label conveys for this sample: CD45RO+ cells pooled with CCR7-negative TemRA cells. The CDR3 protein is CASSLGLNRVYYGYTF. Read as DNA, the sequence is TGCGCCAGCAGCTTGGGCCTGAACAGGGTTTACTATGGCTACACCTTC.